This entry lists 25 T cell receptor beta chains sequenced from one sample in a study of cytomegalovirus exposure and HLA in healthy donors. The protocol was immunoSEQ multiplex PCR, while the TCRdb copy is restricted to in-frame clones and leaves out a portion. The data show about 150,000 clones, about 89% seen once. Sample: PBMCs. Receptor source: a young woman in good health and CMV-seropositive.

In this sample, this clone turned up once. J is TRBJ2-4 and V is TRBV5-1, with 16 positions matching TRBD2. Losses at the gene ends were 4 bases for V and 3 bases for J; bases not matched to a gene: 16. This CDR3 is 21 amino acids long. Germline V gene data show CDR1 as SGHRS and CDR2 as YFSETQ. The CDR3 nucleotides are TGCGCCAGCAGCCAAGACCCGGGACTAGCGGGAGGGCTGGGGGGCAAAAACATTCAGTACTTC. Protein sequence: CASSQDPGLAGGLGGKNIQYF.

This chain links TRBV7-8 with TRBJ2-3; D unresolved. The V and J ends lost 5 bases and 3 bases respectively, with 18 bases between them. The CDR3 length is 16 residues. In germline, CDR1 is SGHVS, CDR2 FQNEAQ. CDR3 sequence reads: CASSPPDPRWTDTQYF. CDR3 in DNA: TGTGCCAGCAGCCCCCCAGACCCGAGGTGGACAGATACGCAGTATTTT.

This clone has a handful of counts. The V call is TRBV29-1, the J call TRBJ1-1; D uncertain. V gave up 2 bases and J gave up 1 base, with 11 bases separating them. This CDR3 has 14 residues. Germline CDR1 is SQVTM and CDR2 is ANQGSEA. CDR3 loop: CSVERGGSNTEAFF. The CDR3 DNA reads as TGCAGCGTTGAACGTGGCGGGTCGAACACTGAAGCTTTCTTT.

CDR3 region: CASTAGGQREQYF. CDR3 nucleotide sequence: TGTGCCAGCACCGCAGGGGGCCAGAGGGAGCAGTACTTC. This chain uses TRBV28 with TRBJ2-7; 8 bases fit TRBD1. Losses at the gene ends were 7 bases for V and 7 bases for J; bases not matched to a gene: 9. The germline V gene encodes CDR1 MDHEN and CDR2 SYDVKM. The CDR3 covers 13 residues.

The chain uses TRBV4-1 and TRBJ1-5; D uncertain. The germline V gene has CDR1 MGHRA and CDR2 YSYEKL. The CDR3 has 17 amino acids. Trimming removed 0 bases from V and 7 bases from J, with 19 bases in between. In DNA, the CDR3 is TGCGCCAGCAGCCAAGAGGGTACCGGGAGTTTTGGCCAGCCCCAGCATTTT. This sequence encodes CASSQEGTGSFGQPQHF.

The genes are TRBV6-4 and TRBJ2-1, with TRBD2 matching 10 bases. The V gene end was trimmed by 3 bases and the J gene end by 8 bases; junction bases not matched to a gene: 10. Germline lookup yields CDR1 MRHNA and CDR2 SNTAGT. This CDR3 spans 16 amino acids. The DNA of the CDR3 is TGTGCCAGCAGTGAGACTTCAGCGGGAGGGTTCGATGAGCAGTTCTTC. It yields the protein CASSETSAGGFDEQFF.

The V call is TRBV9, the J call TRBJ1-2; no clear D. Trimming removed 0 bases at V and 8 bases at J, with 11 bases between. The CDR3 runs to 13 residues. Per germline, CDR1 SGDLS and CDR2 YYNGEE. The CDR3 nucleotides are TGTGCCAGCAGCGTAGTTCAGGATGCCGGCTACACCTTC. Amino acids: CASSVVQDAGYTF.

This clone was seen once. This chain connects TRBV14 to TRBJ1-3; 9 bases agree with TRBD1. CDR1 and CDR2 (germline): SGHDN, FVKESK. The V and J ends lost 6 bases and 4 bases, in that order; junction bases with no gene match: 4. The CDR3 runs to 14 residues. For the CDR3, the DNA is TGTGCCAGCAGGACAGGGGGATCGGGAAACACCATATATTTT. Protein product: CASRTGGSGNTIYF.

Written as DNA, the CDR3 is TGTGCCAGCAGTGGGCGACAGTGGGGCTACACCTTC. Its translation: CASSGRQWGYTF. The chain is built from TRBV6-1 and TRBJ1-2, with D possibly TRBD1 on 5 matching bases. The V and J ends lost 4 bases and 8 bases respectively, with 11 bases between them. Germline V gives CDR1 MNHNS, CDR2 SASEGT. This CDR3 is 12 amino acids long.

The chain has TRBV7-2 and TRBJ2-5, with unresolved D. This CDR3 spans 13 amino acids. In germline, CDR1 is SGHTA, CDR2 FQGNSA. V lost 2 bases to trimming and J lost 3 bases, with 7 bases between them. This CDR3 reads CASSLLREETQYF. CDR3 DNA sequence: TGTGCCAGCAGCTTACTAAGAGAAGAGACCCAGTACTTC.

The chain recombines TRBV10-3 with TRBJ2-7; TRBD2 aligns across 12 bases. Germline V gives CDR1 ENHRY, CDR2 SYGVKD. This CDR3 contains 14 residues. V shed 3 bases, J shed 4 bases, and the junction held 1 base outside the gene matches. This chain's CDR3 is CAISEGTSGYEQYF. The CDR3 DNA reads TGTGCCATCAGTGAAGGGACTAGCGGGTACGAGCAGTACTTC.

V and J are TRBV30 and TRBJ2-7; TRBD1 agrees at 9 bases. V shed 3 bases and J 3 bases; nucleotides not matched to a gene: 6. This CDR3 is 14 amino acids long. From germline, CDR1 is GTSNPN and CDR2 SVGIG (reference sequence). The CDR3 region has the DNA TGTGCCTGGAGCTTCGGGACAGGGTTCTACGAGCAGTACTTC. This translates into CAWSFGTGFYEQYF.

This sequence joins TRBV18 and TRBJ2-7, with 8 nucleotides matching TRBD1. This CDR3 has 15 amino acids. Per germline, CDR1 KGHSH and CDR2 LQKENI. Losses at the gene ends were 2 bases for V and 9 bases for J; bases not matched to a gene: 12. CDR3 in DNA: TGTGCCAGCTCACCAGACGTGGACAGGGACGGGGTGCAGTACTTC. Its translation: CASSPDVDRDGVQYF.

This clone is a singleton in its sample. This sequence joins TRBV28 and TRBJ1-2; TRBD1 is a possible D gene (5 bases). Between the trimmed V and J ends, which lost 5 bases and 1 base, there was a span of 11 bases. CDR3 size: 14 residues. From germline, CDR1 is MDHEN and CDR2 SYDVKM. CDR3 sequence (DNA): TGTGCCAGCAGTCAGGGATCCTTTAACTATGGCTACACCTTC. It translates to CASSQGSFNYGYTF.

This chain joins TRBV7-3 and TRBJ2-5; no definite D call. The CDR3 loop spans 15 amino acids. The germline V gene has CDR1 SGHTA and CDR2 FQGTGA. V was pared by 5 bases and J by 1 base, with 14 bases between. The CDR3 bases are TGTGCCAGCAGCCCCTTGCCAGGAATCCAAGAGACCCAGTACTTC. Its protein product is CASSPLPGIQETQYF.

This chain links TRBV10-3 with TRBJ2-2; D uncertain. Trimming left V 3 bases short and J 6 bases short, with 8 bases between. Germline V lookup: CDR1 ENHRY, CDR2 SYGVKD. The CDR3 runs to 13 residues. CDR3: CAISDHSAGELFF. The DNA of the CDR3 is TGTGCCATCAGTGATCATAGTGCCGGGGAGCTGTTTTTT.

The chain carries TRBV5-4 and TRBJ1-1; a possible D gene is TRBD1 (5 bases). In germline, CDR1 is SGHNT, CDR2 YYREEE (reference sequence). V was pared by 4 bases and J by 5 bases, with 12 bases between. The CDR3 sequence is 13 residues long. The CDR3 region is CASSMGSGTEAFF. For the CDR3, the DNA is TGTGCCAGCAGCATGGGGTCAGGGACTGAAGCTTTCTTT.

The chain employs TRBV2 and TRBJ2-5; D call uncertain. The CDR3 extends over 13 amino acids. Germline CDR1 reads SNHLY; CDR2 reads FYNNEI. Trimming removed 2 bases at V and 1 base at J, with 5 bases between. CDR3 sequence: CASSESSQETQYF. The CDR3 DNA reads TGTGCCAGCAGTGAATCTTCCCAAGAGACCCAGTACTTC. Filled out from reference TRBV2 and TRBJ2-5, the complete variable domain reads EPEVTQTPSHQVTQMGQEVILRCVPISNHLYFYWYRQILGQKVEFLVSFYNNEISEKSEIFDDQFSVERPDGSNFTLKIRSTKLEDSAMYFCASSESSQETQYFGPGTRLLVL.

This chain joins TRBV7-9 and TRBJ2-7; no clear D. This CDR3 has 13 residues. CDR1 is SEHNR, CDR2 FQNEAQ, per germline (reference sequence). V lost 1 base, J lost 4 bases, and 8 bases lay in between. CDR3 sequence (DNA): TGTGCCAGCAGCTTAGATCCCTTATACGAGCAGTACTTC. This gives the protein CASSLDPLYEQYF.

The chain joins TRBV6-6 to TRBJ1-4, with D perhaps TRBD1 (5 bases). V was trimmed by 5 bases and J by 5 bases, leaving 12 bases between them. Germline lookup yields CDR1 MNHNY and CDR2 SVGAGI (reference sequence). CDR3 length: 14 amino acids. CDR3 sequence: CASSRGTQNEKLFF. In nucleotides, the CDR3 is TGTGCCAGCAGTCGCGGGACGCAGAATGAAAAACTGTTTTTT.

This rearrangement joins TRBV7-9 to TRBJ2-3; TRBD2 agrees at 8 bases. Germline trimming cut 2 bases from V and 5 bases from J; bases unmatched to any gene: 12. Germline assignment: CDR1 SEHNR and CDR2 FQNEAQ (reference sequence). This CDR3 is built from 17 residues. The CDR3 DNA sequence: TGTGCCAGCAGCTTATTAATGATAGCGGGGCGGGGAGATACGCAGTATTTT. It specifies CASSLLMIAGRGDTQYF.

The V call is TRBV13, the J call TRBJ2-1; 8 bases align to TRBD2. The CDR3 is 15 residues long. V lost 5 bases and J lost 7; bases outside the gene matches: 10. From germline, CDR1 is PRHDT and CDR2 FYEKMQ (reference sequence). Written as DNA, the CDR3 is TGTGCCAGCAGCCCGGGGACTAGGAGAGGTAATGAGCAGTTCTTC. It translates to CASSPGTRRGNEQFF.

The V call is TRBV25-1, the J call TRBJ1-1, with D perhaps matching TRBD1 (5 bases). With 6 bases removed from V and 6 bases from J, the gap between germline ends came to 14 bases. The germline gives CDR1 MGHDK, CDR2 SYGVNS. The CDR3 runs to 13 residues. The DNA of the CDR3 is TGTGCCAGCAGGGGAGTGGGGGGTGCTGAAGCTTTCTTT. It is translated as CASRGVGGAEAFF.

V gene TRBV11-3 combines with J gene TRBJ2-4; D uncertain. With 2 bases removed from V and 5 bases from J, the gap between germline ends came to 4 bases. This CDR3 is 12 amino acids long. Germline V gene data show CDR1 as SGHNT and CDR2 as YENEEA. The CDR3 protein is CASSLTENIQYF. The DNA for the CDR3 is TGTGCCAGCAGCTTAACGGAAAACATTCAGTACTTC.

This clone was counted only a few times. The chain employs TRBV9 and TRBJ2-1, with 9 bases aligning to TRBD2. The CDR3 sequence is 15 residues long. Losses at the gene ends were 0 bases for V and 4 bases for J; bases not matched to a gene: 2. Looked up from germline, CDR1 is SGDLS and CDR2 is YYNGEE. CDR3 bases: TGTGCCAGCAGCGTAGAAGCGGGAGGATACAATGAGCAGTTCTTC. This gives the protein CASSVEAGGYNEQFF.